This T cell receptor (beta chain) was retrieved from a study of blood T cell repertoires in COVID-19. The overall study: Acute and convalescent COVID-19 samples came from the United States, Italy and Spain. T cells, B-cell-depleted T cells, or PBMCs provided the cDNA or gDNA that served as material.

Original handling: The assay estimated nucleated cells by amplifying reference gene primers. TCRdb's table, derived via immunoSEQ multiplex PCR, lists solely in-frame clones and lacks some. D and trimming were read from the DNA, whereas the V and J calls and clone size are those reported in that table. The table records over 85,000 clones, around 92% of them present only once. Between the trimmed V and J ends, which lost 1 base and 2 bases, there was a span of 13 bases. The germline CDR1 and CDR2 sequences are MGHRA and YSYEKL. The CDR3 length is 16 residues. The sample comprised peripheral blood. The origin of this receptor is a man aged 18 to 30 with acute or convalescent COVID-19. This chain joins TRBV4-1 and TRBJ2-3, with D tentatively TRBD1 (5 bases). DNA of the CDR3: TGCGCCAGCAGCCAAGCATCTGGGGCTAACACAGATACGCAGTATTTT. Amino acid sequence: CASSQASGANTDTQYF.